Listed below are T cell receptor beta chains from one sample, sequenced in a study of T cells in tuberculosis. Measured with immunoSEQ multiplex PCR; TCRdb has only the in-frame clones, and not every one. The sample consists of about 33,000 clones, about 85% of them appearing once. The specimen comprised PBMCs, sampled at tuberculosis diagnosis. The receptors originated from an adult with tuberculosis. Both conserved end residues are part of each CDR3. Fields, in order: V gene, CDR3 length, clone size, D gene, J gene, CDR3 protein, CDR3 DNA. A D gene is named only where the DNA matches it firmly. Clone size appears in some rows only: once, few, many, or a class for an expanded clone.

TRBV28	11	-	-	TRBJ2-7	CASSRQDEQYF	TGTGCCAGCAGTAGGCAGGACGAGCAGTACTTC
TRBV7-9	14	-	-	TRBJ2-1	CASSLARESNEQFF	TGTGCCAGCAGCTTAGCCCGGGAGTCAAATGAGCAGTTCTTC
TRBV5-1	16	-	TRBD2	TRBJ2-3	CASSVLAGSITDTQYF	TGCGCCAGCAGCGTATTAGCGGGGTCCATCACAGATACGCAGTATTTT
TRBV30	15	-	TRBD1	TRBJ1-2	CAWRGSGQDAYGYTF	TGTGCCTGGAGGGGATCGGGACAGGATGCTTATGGCTACACCTTC
TRBV28	16	-	TRBD1	TRBJ2-7	CASSSPRQGAWYEQYF	TGTGCCAGCAGTTCCCCGCGACAGGGGGCGTGGTACGAGCAGTACTTC
TRBV2	14	once	-	TRBJ2-7	CASSANVLVDEQYF	TGTGCCAGCAGCGCGAACGTCCTGGTGGACGAGCAGTACTTC
TRBV27	13	once	-	TRBJ2-3	CATSTGWVDTQYF	TGTGCCACCTCGACTGGATGGGTAGATACGCAGTATTTT
TRBV6-1	14	-	-	TRBJ2-7	CASSALRDSYEQYF	TGTGCCAGCAGTGCCCTGCGGGACTCCTACGAGCAGTACTTC
TRBV12-5	12	-	-	TRBJ1-1	CASGLDSSEAFF	TGTGCTAGTGGTTTGGACTCGTCTGAAGCTTTCTTT
TRBV6-1	15	once	-	TRBJ1-2	CASSPHVRGNYGYTF	TGTGCCAGCAGTCCCCACGTGCGGGGGAACTATGGCTACACCTTC
TRBV25-1	14	-	TRBD1	TRBJ1-3	CASSQGVSGNTIYF	TGTGCCAGCAGTCAGGGGGTCTCTGGAAACACCATATATTTT
TRBV15	13	-	TRBD1	TRBJ1-2	CATSGDRAYGYTF	TGTGCCACCAGCGGAGACAGGGCCTATGGCTACACCTTC
TRBV30	14	-	-	TRBJ2-7	CAWNRRRVENEQYF	TGTGCCTGGAATCGGCGGAGGGTCGAGAACGAGCAGTACTTC
TRBV7-2	14	once	TRBD2	TRBJ2-5	CASSPSGNRRTQYF	TGTGCCAGCAGCCCTAGCGGGAATAGGAGGACCCAGTACTTC